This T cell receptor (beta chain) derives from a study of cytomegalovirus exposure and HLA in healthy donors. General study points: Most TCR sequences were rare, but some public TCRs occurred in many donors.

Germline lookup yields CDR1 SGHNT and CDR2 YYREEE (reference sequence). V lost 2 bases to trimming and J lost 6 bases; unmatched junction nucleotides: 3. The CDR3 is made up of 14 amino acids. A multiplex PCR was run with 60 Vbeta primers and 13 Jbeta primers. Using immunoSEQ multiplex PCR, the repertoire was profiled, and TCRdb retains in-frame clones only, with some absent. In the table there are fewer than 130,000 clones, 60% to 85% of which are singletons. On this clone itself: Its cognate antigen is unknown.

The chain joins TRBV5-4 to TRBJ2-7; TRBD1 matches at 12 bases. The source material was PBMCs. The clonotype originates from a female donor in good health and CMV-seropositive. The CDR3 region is CASSFRDRGREQYF. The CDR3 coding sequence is TGTGCCAGCAGCTTTCGGGACAGGGGGCGCGAGCAGTACTTC. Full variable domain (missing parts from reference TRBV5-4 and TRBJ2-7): ETGVTQSPTHLIKTRGQQVTLRCSSQSGHNTVSWYQQALGQGPQFIFQYYREEENGRGNFPPRFSGLQFPNYSSELNVNALELDDSALYLCASSFRDRGREQYFGPGTRLTVT.